The rows below give T cell receptor beta chains drawn from one sample of a study of cytomegalovirus exposure and HLA in healthy donors. TCRdb's table, derived via immunoSEQ multiplex PCR, lists solely in-frame clones and lacks some. The sample has about 170,000 clones, just over 75% seen once. Material for sequencing was PBMCs. The receptors were sampled from a woman between 25 and 40 years old in good health and CMV-seropositive. CDR3s include the opening cysteine and the closing phenylalanine or tryptophan.

cdr3_aa	v_call	j_call
CASSEGVLASHEQYF	TRBV6-1	TRBJ2-7
CASSSLTRDRRNTIYF	TRBV27	TRBJ1-3
CASSLSSAGPGYEQYF	TRBV7-8	TRBJ2-7
CASSLGLTPSEKLFF	TRBV11-3	TRBJ1-4
CSVQGVNYNEQFF	TRBV29-1	TRBJ2-1
CASSLDSTGTYEQYF	TRBV11-2	TRBJ2-7
CASSYSAGGASIQYF	TRBV6-5	TRBJ2-4
CASSEPGQGLGNEQFF	TRBV10-1	TRBJ2-1
CASGESGGRNEQFF	TRBV12-5	TRBJ2-1
CASSQPSTGPFSAFF	TRBV23-1	TRBJ1-1
CASSPAWNRAGGTQYF	TRBV5-8	TRBJ2-3
CASSLLADRAHGYTF	TRBV28	TRBJ1-2
CASKPIGTANTEAFF	TRBV6-5	TRBJ1-1
CATSRELAGGQSEQFF	TRBV15	TRBJ2-1
CASSPWAPDTQYF	TRBV7-3	TRBJ2-3
CASSLSEANYGYTF	TRBV7-9	TRBJ1-2
CASSVRGGYGYTF	TRBV28	TRBJ1-2
CASSSRLAGGSNTGELFF	TRBV7-7	TRBJ2-2
CASSYSTGWGEETQYF	TRBV6-5	TRBJ2-5
CAIGDTGEAFF	TRBV10-3	TRBJ1-1
CASSSMTGSGNTIYF	TRBV6-5	TRBJ1-3
CASIPGTSGSEQYF	TRBV28	TRBJ2-7
CASSLITSGSNTQYF	TRBV7-9	TRBJ2-3
CASSLHLPGQGGGEQFF	TRBV11-2	TRBJ2-1
CAISEGLADLSYEQYF	TRBV10-3	TRBJ2-7
CSVRTGGNTEAFF	TRBV29-1	TRBJ1-1
CAWTLGAGAGTQYF	TRBV30	TRBJ2-5
CASSGLDRSNQPQHF	TRBV6-1	TRBJ1-5
CASRPGLWDNEQFF	TRBV4-3	TRBJ2-1
CASSQGQLNQPQHF	TRBV28	TRBJ1-5
CASSLEDWKETQYF	TRBV7-6	TRBJ2-5
CASSLAITPGDTQYF	TRBV11-2	TRBJ2-3
CASSSSTGQETQYF	TRBV5-1	TRBJ2-5
CASRAGTNSPQETQYF	TRBV5-4	TRBJ2-5
CAISLQGLYGYTF	TRBV10-3	TRBJ1-2
CASGPGPAGTGELFF	TRBV12-5	TRBJ2-2
CAWKTGVHSTEAFF	TRBV30	TRBJ1-1
CASSRTGTGANVLTF	TRBV7-2	TRBJ2-6
CASRPDRFSGNTIYF	TRBV6-5	TRBJ1-3
CASSRGLAGGNTQYF	TRBV6-5	TRBJ2-3
CAWSPLRSRNNEQFF	TRBV30	TRBJ2-1
CASSLGPNTEAFF	TRBV5-1	TRBJ1-1
CASSRLAGHNEQFF	TRBV13	TRBJ2-1
CSVASGRERYNEQFF	TRBV29-1	TRBJ2-1
CASRYRESSPQYF	TRBV25-1	TRBJ2-5
CSVDLGGVNTEAFF	TRBV29-1	TRBJ1-1
CASSQASQNNEKLFF	TRBV4-2	TRBJ1-4
CASSRDGTVEETQYF	TRBV5-1	TRBJ2-5
CASSPLTGGYTEAFF	TRBV6-1	TRBJ1-1
CASSKPGQVSYEQYF	TRBV6-5	TRBJ2-7
CASSPLRGWETQYF	TRBV5-6	TRBJ2-5
CASSVSAGGPGLEQFF	TRBV5-4	TRBJ2-1
CASSSGRGRFGEQYF	TRBV5-8	TRBJ2-7
CASSRFGTSGGNTGELFF	TRBV4-2	TRBJ2-2
CASSPILAAPQETQYF	TRBV27	TRBJ2-5